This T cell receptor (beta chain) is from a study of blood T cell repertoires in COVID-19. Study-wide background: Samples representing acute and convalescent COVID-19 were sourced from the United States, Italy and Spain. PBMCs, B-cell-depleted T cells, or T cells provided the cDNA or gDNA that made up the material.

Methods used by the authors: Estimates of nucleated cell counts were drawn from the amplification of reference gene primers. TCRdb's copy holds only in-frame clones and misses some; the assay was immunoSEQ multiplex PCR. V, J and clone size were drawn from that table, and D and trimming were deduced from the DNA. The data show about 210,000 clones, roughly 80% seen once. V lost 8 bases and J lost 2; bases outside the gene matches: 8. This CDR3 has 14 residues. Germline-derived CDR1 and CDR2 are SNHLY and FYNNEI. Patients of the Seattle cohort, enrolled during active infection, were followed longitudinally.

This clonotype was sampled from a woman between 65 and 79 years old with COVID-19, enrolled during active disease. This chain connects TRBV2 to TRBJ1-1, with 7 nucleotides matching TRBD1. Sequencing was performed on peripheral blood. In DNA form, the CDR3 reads TGTGCCAGCGAGCGACAGGGTGGAAACACTGAAGCTTTCTTT. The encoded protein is CASERQGGNTEAFF.